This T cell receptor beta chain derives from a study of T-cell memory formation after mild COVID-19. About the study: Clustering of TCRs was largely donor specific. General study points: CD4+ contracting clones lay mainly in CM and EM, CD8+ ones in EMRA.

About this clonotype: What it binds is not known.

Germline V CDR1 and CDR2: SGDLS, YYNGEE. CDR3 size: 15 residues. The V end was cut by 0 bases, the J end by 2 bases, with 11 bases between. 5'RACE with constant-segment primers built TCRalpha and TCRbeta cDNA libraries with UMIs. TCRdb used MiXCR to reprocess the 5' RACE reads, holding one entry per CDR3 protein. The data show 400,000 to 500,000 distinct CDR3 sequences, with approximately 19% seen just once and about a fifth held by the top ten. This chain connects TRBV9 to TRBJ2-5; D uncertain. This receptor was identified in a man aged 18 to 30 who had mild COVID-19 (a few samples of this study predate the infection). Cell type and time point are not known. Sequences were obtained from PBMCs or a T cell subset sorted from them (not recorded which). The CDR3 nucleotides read TGTGCCAGCAGCGTAGATACGGCCGCACAAGAGACCCAGTACTTC. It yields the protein CASSVDTAAQETQYF. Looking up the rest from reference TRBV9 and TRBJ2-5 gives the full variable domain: DSGVTQTPKHLITATGQRVTLRCSPRSGDLSVYWYQQSLDQGLQFLIQYYNGEERAKGNILERFSAQQFPDLHSELNLSSLELGDSALYFCASSVDTAAQETQYFGPGTRLLVL.